These 3 T cell receptor beta chains were sequenced from one sample in a study of cytomegalovirus exposure and HLA in healthy donors. Primers: 60 Vbeta forward and 13 Jbeta reverse. Sequenced by immunoSEQ multiplex PCR; TCRdb stores in-frame clones only, minus some. Among about 200,000 clones listed, around 78% were seen once. Sequenced: PBMCs. Source of these receptors: a man aged 25-40 years in good health and CMV-seronegative.

This clone was observed a handful of times. The rearrangement uses TRBV4-1 and TRBJ2-5; 9 bases are shared with TRBD1. The CDR3 is 17 amino acids. Germline CDR1 MGHRA, CDR2 YSYEKL. V dropped 2 bases and J dropped 5; count of bases not matched to a gene: 12. CDR3 protein: CASSQQLDRGPRETQYF. As DNA, the CDR3 is TGCGCCAGCAGCCAACAACTGGACAGGGGACCCAGGGAGACCCAGTACTTC.

The chain has TRBV19 and TRBJ2-3, with TRBD2 matching 9 bases. The germline gives CDR1 LNHDA, CDR2 SQIVND (reference sequence). The CDR3 has 17 amino acids. The junction had 7 bases not matched to a gene; V was cut back by 3 bases and J by 0 bases. CDR3 protein: CASSILAGKTSTDTQYF. In DNA form, the CDR3 reads TGTGCCAGTAGTATCCTAGCGGGGAAGACTAGCACAGATACGCAGTATTTT.

The V and J genes are TRBV5-1 and TRBJ1-1; 7 bases align to TRBD1. Germline V gives CDR1 SGHRS, CDR2 YFSETQ. V lost 4 bases, J lost 1 base, and 4 bases stayed unmatched. This CDR3 comprises 14 residues. The DNA for the CDR3 is TGCGCCAGCAGCCAGACAGGGAAGAACACTGAAGCTTTCTTT. Its translation: CASSQTGKNTEAFF.